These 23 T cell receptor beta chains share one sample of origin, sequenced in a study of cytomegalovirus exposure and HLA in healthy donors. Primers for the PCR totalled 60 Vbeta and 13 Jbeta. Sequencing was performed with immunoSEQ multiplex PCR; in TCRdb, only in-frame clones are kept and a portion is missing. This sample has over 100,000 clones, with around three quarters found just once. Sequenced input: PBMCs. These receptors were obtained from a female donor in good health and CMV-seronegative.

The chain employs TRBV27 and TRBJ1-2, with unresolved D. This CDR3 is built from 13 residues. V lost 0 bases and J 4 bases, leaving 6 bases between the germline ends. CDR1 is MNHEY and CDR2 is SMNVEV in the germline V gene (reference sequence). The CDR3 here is CASSLSRFYGYTF. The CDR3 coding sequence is TGTGCCAGCAGTTTATCCCGGTTCTATGGCTACACCTTC.

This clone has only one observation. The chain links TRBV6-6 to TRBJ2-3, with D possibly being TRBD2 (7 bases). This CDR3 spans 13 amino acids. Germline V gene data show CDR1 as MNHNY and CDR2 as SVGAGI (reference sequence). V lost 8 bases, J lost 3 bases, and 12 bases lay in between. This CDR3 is CASSRGATDTQYF. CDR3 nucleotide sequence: TGTGCCAGCTCCCGGGGGGCTACAGATACGCAGTATTTT.

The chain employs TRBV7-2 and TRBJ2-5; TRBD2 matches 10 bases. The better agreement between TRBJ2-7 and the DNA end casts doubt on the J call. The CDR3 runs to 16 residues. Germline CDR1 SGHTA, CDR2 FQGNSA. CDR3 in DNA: TGTGCCAGCAGCCAACCGAGGACTAGCGGTCGGTACGAGCAGTACTTC. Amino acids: CASSQPRTSGRYEQYF.

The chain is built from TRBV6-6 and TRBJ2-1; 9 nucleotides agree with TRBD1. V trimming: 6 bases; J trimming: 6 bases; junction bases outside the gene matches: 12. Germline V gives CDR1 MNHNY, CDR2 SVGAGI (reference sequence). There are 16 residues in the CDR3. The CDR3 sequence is CASSKLIPTGGNEQFF. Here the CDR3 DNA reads TGTGCCAGCAGCAAACTAATTCCGACAGGGGGCAATGAGCAGTTCTTC.

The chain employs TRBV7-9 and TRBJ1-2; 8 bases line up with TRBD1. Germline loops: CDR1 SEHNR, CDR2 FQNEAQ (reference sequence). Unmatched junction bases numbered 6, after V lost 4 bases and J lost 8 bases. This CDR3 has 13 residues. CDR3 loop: CASSSRQGMGYTF. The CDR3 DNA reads TGTGCCAGCAGCTCCCGACAGGGGATGGGCTACACCTTC.

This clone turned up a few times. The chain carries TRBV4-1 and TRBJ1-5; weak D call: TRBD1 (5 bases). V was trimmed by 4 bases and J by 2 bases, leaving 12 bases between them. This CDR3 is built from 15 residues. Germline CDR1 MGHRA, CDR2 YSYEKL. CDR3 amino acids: CASSPDDSRNQPQHF. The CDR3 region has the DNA TGCGCCAGCAGCCCCGACGACAGTCGCAATCAGCCCCAGCATTTT.

The CDR3 nucleotides read TGCGCCAGCAACCAGCGGGGGAACGTCGGGGAGCTGTTTTTT. Translation gives CASNQRGNVGELFF. The V gene is TRBV5-1, the J gene TRBJ2-2; 8 bases are shared with TRBD2. Germline loops: CDR1 SGHRS, CDR2 YFSETQ. CDR3 length: 14 amino acids. V gave up 6 bases and J gave up 7 bases; unmatched junction bases: 8. Looking up the rest from reference TRBV5-1 and TRBJ2-2 gives the full variable domain: KAGVTQTPRYLIKTRGQQVTLSCSPISGHRSVSWYQQTPGQGLQFLFEYFSETQRNKGNFPGRFSGRQFSNSRSEMNVSTLELGDSALYLCASNQRGNVGELFFGEGSRLTVL.

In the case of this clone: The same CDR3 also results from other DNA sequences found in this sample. The CDR3 is CASSVDSGNYGYTF. The DNA for the CDR3 is TGTGCCAGCAGCGTAGATTCAGGGAACTATGGCTACACCTTC. V and J are TRBV9 and TRBJ1-2, with TRBD1 as a possible D gene (5 bases). This CDR3 region has 14 residues. Trimming left V 0 bases short and J 2 bases short, with 8 bases between. Per the germline V gene, CDR1 is SGDLS and CDR2 is YYNGEE.

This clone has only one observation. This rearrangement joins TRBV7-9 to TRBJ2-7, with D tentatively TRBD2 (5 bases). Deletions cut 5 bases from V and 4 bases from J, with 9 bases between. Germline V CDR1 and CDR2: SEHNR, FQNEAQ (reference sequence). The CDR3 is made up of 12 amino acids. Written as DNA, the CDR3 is TGTGCCAGCAGCGCGGGCGGGTACGAGCAGTACTTC. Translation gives CASSAGGYEQYF.

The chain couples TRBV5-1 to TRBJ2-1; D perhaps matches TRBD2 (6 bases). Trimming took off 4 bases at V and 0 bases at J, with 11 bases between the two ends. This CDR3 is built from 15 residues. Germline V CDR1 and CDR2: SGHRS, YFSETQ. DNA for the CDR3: TGCGCCAGCAGCGGGGGGTCGAGCTCCTACAATGAGCAGTTCTTC. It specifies CASSGGSSSYNEQFF. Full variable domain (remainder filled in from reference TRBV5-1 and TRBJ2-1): KAGVTQTPRYLIKTRGQQVTLSCSPISGHRSVSWYQQTPGQGLQFLFEYFSETQRNKGNFPGRFSGRQFSNSRSEMNVSTLELGDSALYLCASSGGSSSYNEQFFGPGTRLTVL.

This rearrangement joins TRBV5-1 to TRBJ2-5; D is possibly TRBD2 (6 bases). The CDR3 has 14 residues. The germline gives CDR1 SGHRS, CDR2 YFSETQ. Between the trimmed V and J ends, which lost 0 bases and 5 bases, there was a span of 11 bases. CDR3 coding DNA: TGCGCCAGCAGCTTGGGGGACTCTCGGGAGACCCAGTACTTC. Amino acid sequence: CASSLGDSRETQYF.

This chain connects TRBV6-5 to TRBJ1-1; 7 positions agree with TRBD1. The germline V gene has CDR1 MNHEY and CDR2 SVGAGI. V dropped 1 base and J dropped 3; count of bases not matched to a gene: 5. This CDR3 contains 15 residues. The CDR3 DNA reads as TGTGCCAGCAGTTACTTAGGGACAGCAGACACTGAAGCTTTCTTT. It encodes CASSYLGTADTEAFF.

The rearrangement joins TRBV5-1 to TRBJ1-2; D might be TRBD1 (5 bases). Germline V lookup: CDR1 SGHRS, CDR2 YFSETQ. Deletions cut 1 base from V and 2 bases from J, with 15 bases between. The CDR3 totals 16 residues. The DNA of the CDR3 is TGCGCCAGCAGCTTGCAGGGCAGGACGGCGAACTATGGCTACACCTTC. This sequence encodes CASSLQGRTANYGYTF. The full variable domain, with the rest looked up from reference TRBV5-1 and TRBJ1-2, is KAGVTQTPRYLIKTRGQQVTLSCSPISGHRSVSWYQQTPGQGLQFLFEYFSETQRNKGNFPGRFSGRQFSNSRSEMNVSTLELGDSALYLCASSLQGRTANYGYTFGSGTRLTVV.

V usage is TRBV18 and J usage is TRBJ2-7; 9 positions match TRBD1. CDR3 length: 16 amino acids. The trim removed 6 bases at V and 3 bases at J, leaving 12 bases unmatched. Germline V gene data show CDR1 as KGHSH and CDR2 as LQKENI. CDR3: CASSRQGGDPNYEQYF. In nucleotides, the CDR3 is TGTGCCAGCTCGAGACAGGGGGGGGACCCAAACTACGAGCAGTACTTC.

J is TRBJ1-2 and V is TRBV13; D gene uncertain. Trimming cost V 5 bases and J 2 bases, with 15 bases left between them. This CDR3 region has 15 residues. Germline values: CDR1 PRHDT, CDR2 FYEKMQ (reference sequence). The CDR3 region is CASSQVGGVNYGYTF. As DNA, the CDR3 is TGTGCCAGCAGCCAGGTGGGAGGAGTCAACTATGGCTACACCTTC.

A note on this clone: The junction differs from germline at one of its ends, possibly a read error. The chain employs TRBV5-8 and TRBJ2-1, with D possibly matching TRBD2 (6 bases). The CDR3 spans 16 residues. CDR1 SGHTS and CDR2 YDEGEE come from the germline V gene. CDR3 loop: CASSFGQEGSCNEQFF. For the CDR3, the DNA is TGTGCCAGCAGCTTTGGGCAGGAGGGCTCCTGCAATGAGCAGTTCTTC.

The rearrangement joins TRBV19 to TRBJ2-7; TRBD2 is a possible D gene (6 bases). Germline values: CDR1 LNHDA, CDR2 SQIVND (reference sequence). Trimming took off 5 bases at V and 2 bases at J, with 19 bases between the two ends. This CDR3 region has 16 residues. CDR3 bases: TGTGCCAGTAGTCCAACCTCTTTGCGGGGAACCTACGAGCAGTACTTC. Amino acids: CASSPTSLRGTYEQYF.

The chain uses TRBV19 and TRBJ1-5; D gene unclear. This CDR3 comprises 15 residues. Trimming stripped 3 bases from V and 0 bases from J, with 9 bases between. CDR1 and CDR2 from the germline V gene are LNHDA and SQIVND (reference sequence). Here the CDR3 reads CASSMSGYSNQPQHF. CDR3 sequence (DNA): TGTGCCAGTAGTATGTCCGGTTATAGCAATCAGCCCCAGCATTTT.

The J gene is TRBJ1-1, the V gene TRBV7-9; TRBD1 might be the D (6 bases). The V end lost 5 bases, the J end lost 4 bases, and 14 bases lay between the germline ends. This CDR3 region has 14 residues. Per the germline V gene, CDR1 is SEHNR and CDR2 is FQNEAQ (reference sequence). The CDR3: CASSPPSRGTEAFF. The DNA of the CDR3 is TGTGCCAGCAGCCCACCCTCCAGGGGCACTGAAGCTTTCTTT.

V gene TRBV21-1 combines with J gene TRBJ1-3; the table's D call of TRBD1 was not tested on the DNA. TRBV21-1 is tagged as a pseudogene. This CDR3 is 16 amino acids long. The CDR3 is CASSLLQGGSGNTIYF. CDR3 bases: TGTGCCAGCAGCCTTCTACAGGGTGGTTCTGGAAACACCATATATTTT.

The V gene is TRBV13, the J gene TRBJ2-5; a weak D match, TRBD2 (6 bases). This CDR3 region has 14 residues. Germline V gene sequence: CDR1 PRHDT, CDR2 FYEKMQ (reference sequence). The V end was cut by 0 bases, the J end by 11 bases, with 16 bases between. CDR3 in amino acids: CASSLGGGVYEQYF. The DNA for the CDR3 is TGTGCCAGCAGCTTAGGGGGGGGTGTCTATGAGCAGTACTTC.

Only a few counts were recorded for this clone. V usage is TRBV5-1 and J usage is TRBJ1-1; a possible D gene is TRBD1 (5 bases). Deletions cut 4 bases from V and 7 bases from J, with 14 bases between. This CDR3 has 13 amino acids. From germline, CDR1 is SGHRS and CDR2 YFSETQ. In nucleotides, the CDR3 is TGCGCCAGCAGCCGACCCGGGACTGATGAAGCTTTCTTT. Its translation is CASSRPGTDEAFF.

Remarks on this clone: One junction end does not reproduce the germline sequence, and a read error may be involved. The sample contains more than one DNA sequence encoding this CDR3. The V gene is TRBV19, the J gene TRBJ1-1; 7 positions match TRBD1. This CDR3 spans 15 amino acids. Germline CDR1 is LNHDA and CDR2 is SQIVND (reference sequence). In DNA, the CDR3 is TGTGCCAGTAGTACGTTACAGGGGTTGGGGACTGAGGCTTTCTTT. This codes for CASSTLQGLGTEAFF.